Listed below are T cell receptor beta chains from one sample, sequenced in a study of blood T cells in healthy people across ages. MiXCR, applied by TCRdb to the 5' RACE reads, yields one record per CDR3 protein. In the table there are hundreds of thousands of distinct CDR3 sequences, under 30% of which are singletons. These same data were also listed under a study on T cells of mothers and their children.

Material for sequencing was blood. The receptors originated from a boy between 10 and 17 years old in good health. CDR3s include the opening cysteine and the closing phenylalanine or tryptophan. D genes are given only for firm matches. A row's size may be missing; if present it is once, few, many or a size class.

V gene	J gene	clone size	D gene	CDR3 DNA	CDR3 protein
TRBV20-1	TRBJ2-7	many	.	TGCAGTGCTAGAGATCTCCAAGGGGCCTTCTCCTACGAGCAGTACTTC	CSARDLQGAFSYEQYF
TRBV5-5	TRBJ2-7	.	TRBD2	TGTGCCAGCAGCTCCGGACTAGCGGGAGGAGGACGCGAGCAGTACTTC	CASSSGLAGGGREQYF
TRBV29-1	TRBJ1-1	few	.	TGCAGCGTCGGACTGAACCGGAACACTGAAGCCTTCTTT	CSVGLNRNTEAFF
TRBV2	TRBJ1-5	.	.	TGTGCCAGCAGTGAAGGTCGGGGGCCGGGGCGGCAGCCCCAGCATTTT	CASSEGRGPGRQPQHF
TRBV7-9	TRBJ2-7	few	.	TGTGCCAGCAGCCGTACCGACGGAAACTACGAGCAGTACTTC	CASSRTDGNYEQYF
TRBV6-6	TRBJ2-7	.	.	TGTGCCAGCAGTTACTCGAGTGTCTCCTACGAGCAGTACTTC	CASSYSSVSYEQYF
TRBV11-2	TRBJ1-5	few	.	TGTGCCAGCAGCTTGGGGGCAGGGCCCCAGCCCCAGCATTTT	CASSLGAGPQPQHF
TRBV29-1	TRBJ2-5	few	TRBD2	TGCAGCGTTGAAGATCTTCGACTAGCGGGGCCCGAGACCCAGTACTTC	CSVEDLRLAGPETQYF
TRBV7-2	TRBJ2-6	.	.	TGTGCCAGCAGCTTTACCACAGGGAAGGCTGGGGCCAACGTCCTGACTTTC	CASSFTTGKAGANVLTF
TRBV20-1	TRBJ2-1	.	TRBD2	TGCAGCGCTAGAGTAGCGGGGAAAGAGCAGTTCTTC	CSARVAGKEQFF
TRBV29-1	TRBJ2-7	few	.	TGCAGCGTTGAAGGCGCCGACGGCACCTACGAGCAGTACTTC	CSVEGADGTYEQYF
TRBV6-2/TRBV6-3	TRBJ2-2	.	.	TGTGCCAGCAGTTATTTTCCCCCACGGGCCTTGCGGGGTACCGGGGAGCTGTTTTTT	CASSYFPPRALRGTGELFF
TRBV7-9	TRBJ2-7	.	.	TGTGCCAGCAGCTTAGCCGGGGCAGGACGGTACGAGCAGTACTTC	CASSLAGAGRYEQYF